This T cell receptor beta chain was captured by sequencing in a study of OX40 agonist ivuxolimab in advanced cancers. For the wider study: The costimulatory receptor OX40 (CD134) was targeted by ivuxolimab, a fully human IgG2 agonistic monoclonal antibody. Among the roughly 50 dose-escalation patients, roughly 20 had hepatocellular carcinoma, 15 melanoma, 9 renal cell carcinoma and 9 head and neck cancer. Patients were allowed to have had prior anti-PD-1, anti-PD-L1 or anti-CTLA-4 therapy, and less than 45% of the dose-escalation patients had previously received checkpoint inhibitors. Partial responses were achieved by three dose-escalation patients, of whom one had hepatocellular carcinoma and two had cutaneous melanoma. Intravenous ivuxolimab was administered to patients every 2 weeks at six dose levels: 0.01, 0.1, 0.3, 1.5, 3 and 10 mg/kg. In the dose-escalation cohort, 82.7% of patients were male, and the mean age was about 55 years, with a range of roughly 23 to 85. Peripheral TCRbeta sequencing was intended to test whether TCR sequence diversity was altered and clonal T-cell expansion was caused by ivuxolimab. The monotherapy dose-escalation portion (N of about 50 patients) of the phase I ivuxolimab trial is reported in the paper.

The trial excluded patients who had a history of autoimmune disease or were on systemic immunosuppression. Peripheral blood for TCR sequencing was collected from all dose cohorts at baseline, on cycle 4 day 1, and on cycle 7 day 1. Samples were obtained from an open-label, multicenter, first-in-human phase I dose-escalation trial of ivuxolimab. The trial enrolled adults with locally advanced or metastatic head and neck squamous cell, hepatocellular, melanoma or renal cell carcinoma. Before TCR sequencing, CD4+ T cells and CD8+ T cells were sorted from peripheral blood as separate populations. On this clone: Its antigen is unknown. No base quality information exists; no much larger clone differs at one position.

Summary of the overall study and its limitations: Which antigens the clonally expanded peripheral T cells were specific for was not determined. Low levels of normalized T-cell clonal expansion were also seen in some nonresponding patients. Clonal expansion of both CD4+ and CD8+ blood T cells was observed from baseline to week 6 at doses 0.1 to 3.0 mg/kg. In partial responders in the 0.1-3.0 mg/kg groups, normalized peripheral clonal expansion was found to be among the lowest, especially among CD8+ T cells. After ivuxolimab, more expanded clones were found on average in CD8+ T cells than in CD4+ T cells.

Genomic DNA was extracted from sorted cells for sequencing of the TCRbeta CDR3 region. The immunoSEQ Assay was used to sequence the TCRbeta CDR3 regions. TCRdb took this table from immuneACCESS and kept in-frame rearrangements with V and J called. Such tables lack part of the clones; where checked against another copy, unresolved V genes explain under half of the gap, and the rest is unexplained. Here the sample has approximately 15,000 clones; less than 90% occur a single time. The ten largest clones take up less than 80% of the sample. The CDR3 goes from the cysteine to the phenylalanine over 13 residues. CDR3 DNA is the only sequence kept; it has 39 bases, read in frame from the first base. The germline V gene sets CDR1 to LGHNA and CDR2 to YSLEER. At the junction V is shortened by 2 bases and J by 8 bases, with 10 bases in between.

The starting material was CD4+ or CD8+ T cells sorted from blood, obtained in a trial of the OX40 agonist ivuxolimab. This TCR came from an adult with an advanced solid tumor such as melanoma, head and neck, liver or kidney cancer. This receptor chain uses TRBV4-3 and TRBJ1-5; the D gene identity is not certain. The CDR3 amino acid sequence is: CASSQSPAKPQHF. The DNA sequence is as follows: TGCGCCAGCAGCCAATCTCCCGCTAAGCCCCAGCATTTT.